A single sample is the source of the 6 T cell receptor beta chains below, sequenced in a study of response to subunit inactivated influenza vaccine. TCRdb passed the RT-PCR reads through MiXCR, listing each CDR3 protein once. The sample includes 860,000 or so distinct CDR3 sequences, over 20% of them seen just once. Specimen: PBMCs from blood, collected about 5 days after vaccination. These receptors all stem from a man over 45 who received an inactivated influenza vaccine.

This clonotype appeared a single time. The V and J genes are TRBV7-6 and TRBJ2-7, with D maybe TRBD2 (6 bases). The CDR3 is made up of 15 amino acids. Between the trimmed V and J ends, which lost 4 bases and 4 bases, there was a span of 17 bases. In germline, CDR1 is SGHVS, CDR2 FNYEAQ. The CDR3 region is CASSSQAGRHYEQYF. For the CDR3, the DNA is TGTGCCAGCAGCTCACAAGCAGGGAGGCATTACGAGCAGTACTTC.

This clonotype occurred a few times. The V and J genes are TRBV5-6 and TRBJ2-1, with 10 bases aligning to TRBD1. Unmatched junction bases numbered 7, after V lost 4 bases and J lost 6 bases. Germline CDR1 reads SGHDT; CDR2 reads YYEEEE. CDR3 length equals 15 residues. The CDR3 sequence: CASSEPGQGSNEQFF. The DNA of the CDR3 is TGTGCCAGCAGCGAGCCGGGACAGGGGAGCAATGAGCAGTTCTTC.

As DNA, the CDR3 is TGTGCCATCAGTGTCACCGAGGCCGGTGAAAAACTGTTTTTT. Translation: CAISVTEAGEKLFF. V and J are TRBV10-3 and TRBJ1-4; D unresolved. The V gene's germline CDR1 is ENHRY and CDR2 SYGVKD. The CDR3 spans 14 residues. V was cut by 4 bases and J by 7 bases, with 13 bases left in between.

The chain recombines TRBV27 with TRBJ1-6; D is ambiguous. Germline lookup yields CDR1 MNHEY and CDR2 SMNVEV (reference sequence). Trimming took off 4 bases at V and 8 bases at J, with 9 bases between the two ends. The CDR3 is 13 residues long. The CDR3 spells CASSYLTDSPLHF. The DNA for the CDR3 is TGTGCCAGCAGTTATCTGACCGATTCACCCCTCCACTTT.

V is TRBV6-2 or TRBV6-3 and J is TRBJ2-7; D not resolved. Germline-derived CDR1 and CDR2 are MNHEY and SVGEGT. The CDR3 contains 12 residues. Deletions cut 6 bases from V and 2 bases from J, with 8 bases between. Written as DNA, the CDR3 is TGTGCCAGCAGCTCCTACGCCTACGAGCAGTACTTC. Translating it yields CASSSYAYEQYF.

Only a few counts were recorded for this clonotype. V usage is TRBV5-6 and J usage is TRBJ2-7; weak D call: TRBD2 (5 bases). Germline values: CDR1 SGHDT, CDR2 YYEEEE. The CDR3 runs 13 residues. V was cut by 0 bases and J by 9 bases, with 13 bases left in between. CDR3 amino acids: CASSLDTGTGQYF. CDR3 DNA sequence: TGTGCCAGCAGCTTGGATACGGGAACGGGGCAGTACTTC.